The next 20 T cell receptor beta chains were all read from a single sample in a study of blood T cell repertoires in COVID-19. Libraries were prepared by immunoSEQ multiplex PCR; TCRdb keeps only in-frame clonotypes and omits some of them. The profile shows about 190,000 clones, around 80% of them singletons. The sequencing input was peripheral blood. The receptor set was obtained from a woman older than 75 with active or convalescent COVID-19.

This chain connects TRBV28 to TRBJ2-7; 9 bases match TRBD1. This CDR3 has 16 amino acids. After removal of 2 bases from V and 5 bases from J, the junction contained 10 bases not matched to a gene. The germline V gene encodes CDR1 MDHEN and CDR2 SYDVKM. Here the CDR3 DNA reads TGTGCCAGCAGTTTACTCTCGGGACAGGGCTACAACGAGCAGTACTTC. Translation gives CASSLLSGQGYNEQYF. Filled out from reference TRBV28 and TRBJ2-7, the complete variable domain reads DVKVTQSSRYLVKRTGEKVFLECVQDMDHENMFWYRQDPGLGLRLIYFSYDVKMKEKGDIPEGYSVSREKKERFSLILESASTNQTSMYLCASSLLSGQGYNEQYFGPGTRLTVT.

The gene calls are TRBV11-3 and TRBJ1-1; tentative D call: TRBD1 (5 bases). Germline assignment: CDR1 SGHNT and CDR2 YENEEA. The CDR3 is 11 residues long. V lost 5 bases, J lost 8 bases, and 9 bases lay in between. The CDR3 sequence: CASSDSWEAFF. The DNA of the CDR3 is TGTGCCAGCAGCGACAGCTGGGAAGCTTTCTTT.

For this clone: This sample includes further DNA sequences coding for the same CDR3. V usage is TRBV6-5 and J usage is TRBJ1-2; tentatively, D is TRBD1 (5 bases). V lost 0 bases to trimming and J lost 7 bases, with 6 bases between them. The CDR3 is made up of 12 amino acids. Germline V lookup: CDR1 MNHEY, CDR2 SVGAGI. The CDR3 nucleotides are TGTGCCAGCAGTTACTCGGGGGGTGGCTACACCTTC. Translating it yields CASSYSGGGYTF.

V gene TRBV9 combines with J gene TRBJ2-3; possibly TRBD2 for D (6 bases). V lost 7 bases and J lost 0, with 12 bases in between. Germline values: CDR1 SGDLS, CDR2 YYNGEE. The CDR3 totals 14 residues. The CDR3 DNA follows: TGTGCCAGCGGTGGAGGGCCTAGCACAGATACGCAGTATTTT. Its protein product is CASGGGPSTDTQYF.

The genes are TRBV19 and TRBJ2-5; 9 nucleotides align to TRBD1. Germline V CDR1 and CDR2: LNHDA, SQIVND (reference sequence). The CDR3 is 15 amino acids. Unmatched junction bases numbered 9, after V lost 6 bases and J lost 4 bases. CDR3 bases: TGTGCCAGTAGCCTACAGGGGGCATTGGGAGAGACCCAGTACTTC. Its translation: CASSLQGALGETQYF.

This chain joins TRBV2 and TRBJ1-1; weak D call: TRBD1 (6 bases). Per germline, CDR1 SNHLY and CDR2 FYNNEI. The length of the CDR3 is 13 residues. Trimming cost V 6 bases and J 7 bases, with 15 bases left between them. CDR3 bases: TGTGCCAGCAGGGACAGAACGTTACTTGAAGCTTTCTTT. This sequence encodes CASRDRTLLEAFF.

The rearrangement joins TRBV15 to TRBJ2-7; 9 bases are a match to TRBD1. Trimming removed 3 bases from V and 3 bases from J; junction bases left unmatched: 12. Germline values: CDR1 LNHNV, CDR2 YYDKDF (reference sequence). This CDR3 is built from 17 residues. The DNA of the CDR3 is TGTGCCACCAGCAGGGGGCGTACAGGGGGCTTTGTCTACGAGCAGTACTTC. Encoded protein: CATSRGRTGGFVYEQYF.

This sequence joins TRBV20-1 and TRBJ2-7; weak D call: TRBD2 (5 bases). The CDR3 contains 13 residues. Trimming pared 5 bases from V and 7 bases from J, leaving 18 bases between. Germline lookup yields CDR1 DFQATT and CDR2 SNEGSKA (reference sequence). As DNA, the CDR3 is TGCAGTGCTCGTGGGCTAGCCGGGTGGGAGCAGTACTTC. Protein: CSARGLAGWEQYF.

This chain uses TRBV28 with TRBJ1-2; a possible D gene is TRBD1 (6 bases). Germline V lookup: CDR1 MDHEN, CDR2 SYDVKM. The CDR3 contains 14 residues. V lost 6 bases and J 4 bases, leaving 15 bases between the germline ends. In nucleotides, the CDR3 is TGTGCCAGCAGGAGTACAGGGCGATCCTATGGCTACACCTTC. This codes for CASRSTGRSYGYTF.

The J gene is TRBJ1-3, the V gene TRBV30; D is perhaps TRBD1 (6 bases). Germline V CDR1 and CDR2: GTSNPN, SVGIG (reference sequence). Trimming took 3 bases from V and 3 from J, leaving 18 bases between them. This CDR3 is built from 16 residues. In nucleotides, the CDR3 is TGTGCCTGGAGCCAACTCGGCGGACAGCTTGGAAACACCATATATTTT. Translation gives CAWSQLGGQLGNTIYF. Full variable domain (remainder filled in from reference TRBV30 and TRBJ1-3): SQTIHQWPATLVQPVGSPLSLECTVEGTSNPNLYWYRQAAGRGLQLLFYSVGIGQISSEVPQNLSASRPQDRQFILSSKKLLLSDSGFYLCAWSQLGGQLGNTIYFGEGSWLTVV.

The chain is built from TRBV5-1 and TRBJ2-1, with TRBD2 identical over 11 bases. Germline CDR1 reads SGHRS; CDR2 reads YFSETQ. V gave up 3 bases and J gave up 4 bases; unmatched junction bases: 6. The CDR3 extends over 16 amino acids. DNA for the CDR3: TGCGCCAGCAGCTCGAATCTAGCGGGGGGATACAATGAGCAGTTCTTC. Amino acids: CASSSNLAGGYNEQFF.

This chain uses TRBV11-3 with TRBJ1-3, with D uncertain. V lost 11 bases to trimming and J lost 4 bases, with 9 bases between them. This CDR3 has 11 residues. Germline V gene data show CDR1 as SGHNT and CDR2 as YENEEA. CDR3: CASPGGNTIYF. DNA for the CDR3: TGTGCCTCACCCGGGGGAAACACCATATATTTT. The full variable domain, in which reference TRBV11-3 and TRBJ1-3 provide the parts outside the CDR3, is EAGVVQSPRYKIIEKKQPVAFWCNPISGHNTLYWYLQNLGQGPELLIRYENEEAVDDSQLPKDRFSAERLKGVDSTLKIQPAELGDSAVYLCASPGGNTIYFGEGSWLTVV.

The chain recombines TRBV5-4 with TRBJ2-3; D possibly corresponds to TRBD1 (5 bases). CDR1 is SGHNT, CDR2 YYREEE, per germline (reference sequence). V lost 4 bases and J 4 bases, leaving 13 bases between the germline ends. This CDR3 spans 14 amino acids. CDR3 sequence (DNA): TGTGCCAGCAGCACGGACATACAATCAGATACGCAGTATTTT. Protein: CASSTDIQSDTQYF.

This clone was detected only a few times. Here the CDR3 reads CASSSRDRGYGYTF. CDR3 DNA sequence: TGCGCCAGCAGCAGCCGGGACAGGGGCTATGGCTACACCTTC. The V call is TRBV5-1, the J call TRBJ1-2; 10 nucleotides agree with TRBD1. This CDR3 contains 14 residues. Looked up from germline, CDR1 is SGHRS and CDR2 is YFSETQ. Losses at the gene ends were 4 bases for V and 4 bases for J; bases not matched to a gene: 4.

The chain combines TRBV20-1 with TRBJ2-5; TRBD2 matches at 7 bases. Trimming at V came to 3 bases and at J to 2 bases, leaving 9 bases not matched to a gene. CDR3 size: 15 residues. Germline V gene sequence: CDR1 DFQATT, CDR2 SNEGSKA (reference sequence). CDR3 sequence: CSASRSRGRQETQYF. The CDR3, as DNA: TGCAGTGCTAGTCGGTCGCGGGGGAGGCAAGAGACCCAGTACTTC.

This clone was picked up one time. V usage is TRBV6-1 and J usage is TRBJ1-1; possible D gene TRBD1, 6 bases. CDR3 size: 14 residues. Trimming removed 6 bases at V and 9 bases at J, with 20 bases between. In germline, CDR1 is MNHNS, CDR2 SASEGT. The chain's CDR3 is CASSSETTGIKAFF. CDR3 nucleotides: TGTGCCAGCAGCAGCGAGACAACAGGGATTAAAGCTTTCTTT.

This sequence joins TRBV9 and TRBJ1-4; D is unresolved. The germline V gene encodes CDR1 SGDLS and CDR2 YYNGEE. Deletions cut 3 bases from V and 1 base from J, with 10 bases between. This CDR3 is built from 15 residues. The CDR3, as DNA: TGTGCCAGCAGCGACGACACCCAAACTAATGAAAAACTGTTTTTT. It is translated as CASSDDTQTNEKLFF.

This chain joins TRBV5-1 and TRBJ1-1; D not certain. Germline CDR1 SGHRS, CDR2 YFSETQ. The V and J ends lost 7 bases and 3 bases respectively, with 16 bases between them. The length of the CDR3 is 14 residues. CDR3 bases: TGCGCCAGCTCCCGCCGCACGGAGGACACTGAAGCTTTCTTT. It is translated as CASSRRTEDTEAFF.

V is TRBV7-6 and J is TRBJ2-1; 8 bases agree with TRBD2. Germline V lookup: CDR1 SGHVS, CDR2 FNYEAQ. This CDR3 is 16 amino acids long. Losses at the gene ends were 2 bases for V and 12 bases for J; bases not matched to a gene: 15. The DNA of the CDR3 is TGTGCCAGCAGCTTAAGGGCGGGCACTGGGCTAGCGGGGCAGTTCTTC. Translation: CASSLRAGTGLAGQFF.

The chain employs TRBV7-8 and TRBJ2-7; 9 bases fit TRBD1. CDR3 length: 15 residues. With V trimmed by 4 bases and J by 4 bases, 8 bases remained unmatched. Germline V gene sequence: CDR1 SGHVS, CDR2 FQNEAQ. The CDR3 DNA follows: TGTGCCAGCAGCTCAGACAGGGGGTATATTTACGAGCAGTACTTC. Translating it yields CASSSDRGYIYEQYF.